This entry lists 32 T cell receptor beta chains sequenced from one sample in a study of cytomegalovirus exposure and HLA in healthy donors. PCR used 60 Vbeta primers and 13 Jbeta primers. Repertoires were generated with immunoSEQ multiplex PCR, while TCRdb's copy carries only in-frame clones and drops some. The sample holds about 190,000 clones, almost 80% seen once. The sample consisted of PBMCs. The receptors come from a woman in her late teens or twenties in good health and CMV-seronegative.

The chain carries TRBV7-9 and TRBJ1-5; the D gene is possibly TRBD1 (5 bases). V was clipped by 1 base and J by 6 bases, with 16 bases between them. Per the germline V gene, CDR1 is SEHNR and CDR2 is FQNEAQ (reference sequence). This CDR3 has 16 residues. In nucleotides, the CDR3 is TGTGCCAGCAGCTTAGGCGACGGGGGGTGGTCTCAGCCCCAGCATTTT. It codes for CASSLGDGGWSQPQHF.

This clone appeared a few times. The CDR3, as DNA: TGTGCCAGCAGAGAGACAGGGGCGGGGGAGCAGTACTTC. Translating gives CASRETGAGEQYF. The chain links TRBV28 to TRBJ2-7; TRBD1 agrees at 8 bases. After removal of 6 bases from V and 7 bases from J, the junction contained 8 bases not matched to a gene. Germline CDR1 MDHEN, CDR2 SYDVKM. The CDR3 contains 13 residues.

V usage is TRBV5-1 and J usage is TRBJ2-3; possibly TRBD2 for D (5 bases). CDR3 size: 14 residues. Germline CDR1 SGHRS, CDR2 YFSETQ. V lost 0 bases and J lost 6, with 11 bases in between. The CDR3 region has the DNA TGCGCCAGCAGCTTGGAGGGCCAGCGGGATACGCAGTATTTT. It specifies CASSLEGQRDTQYF.

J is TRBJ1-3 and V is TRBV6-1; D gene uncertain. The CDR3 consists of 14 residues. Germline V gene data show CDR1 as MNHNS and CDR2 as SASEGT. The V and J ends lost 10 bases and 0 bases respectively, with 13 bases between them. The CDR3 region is CATGLGSSGNTIYF. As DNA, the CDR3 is TGTGCCACCGGCCTAGGGAGCTCTGGAAACACCATATATTTT.

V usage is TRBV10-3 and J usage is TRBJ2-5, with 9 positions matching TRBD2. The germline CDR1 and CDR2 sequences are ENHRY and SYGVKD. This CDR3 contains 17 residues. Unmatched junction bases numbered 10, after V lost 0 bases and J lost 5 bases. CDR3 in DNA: TGTGCCATCAGTGAGTCTGTTAGCGGGAGACGGGTGGAGACCCAGTACTTC. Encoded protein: CAISESVSGRRVETQYF.

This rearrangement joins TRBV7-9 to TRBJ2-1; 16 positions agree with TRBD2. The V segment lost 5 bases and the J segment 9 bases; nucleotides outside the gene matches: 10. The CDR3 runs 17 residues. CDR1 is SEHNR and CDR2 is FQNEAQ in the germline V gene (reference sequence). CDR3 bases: TGTGCCAGCAGCCAGTCGGGACTAGCGGGAGGGCCGTCTGAGCAGTTCTTC. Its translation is CASSQSGLAGGPSEQFF.

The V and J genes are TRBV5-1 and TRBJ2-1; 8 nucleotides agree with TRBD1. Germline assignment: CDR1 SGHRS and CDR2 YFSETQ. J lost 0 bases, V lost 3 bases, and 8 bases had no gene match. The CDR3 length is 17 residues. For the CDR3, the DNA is TGCGCCAGCAGCTATAACCGGGACAGGAGCTCCTACAATGAGCAGTTCTTC. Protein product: CASSYNRDRSSYNEQFF.

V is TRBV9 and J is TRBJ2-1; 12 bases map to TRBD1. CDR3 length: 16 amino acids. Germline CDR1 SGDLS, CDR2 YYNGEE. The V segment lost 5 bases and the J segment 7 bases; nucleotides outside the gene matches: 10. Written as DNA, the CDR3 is TGTGCCAGCAGTGCCCTCCGGGACAGGGGGCCGAATGAGCAGTTCTTC. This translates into CASSALRDRGPNEQFF.

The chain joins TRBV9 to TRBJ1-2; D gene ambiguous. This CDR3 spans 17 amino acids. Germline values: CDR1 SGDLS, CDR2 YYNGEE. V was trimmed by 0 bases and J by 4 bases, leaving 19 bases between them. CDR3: CASSVDVDAGATYGYTF. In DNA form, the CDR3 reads TGTGCCAGCAGCGTAGATGTGGATGCGGGAGCGACCTATGGCTACACCTTC.

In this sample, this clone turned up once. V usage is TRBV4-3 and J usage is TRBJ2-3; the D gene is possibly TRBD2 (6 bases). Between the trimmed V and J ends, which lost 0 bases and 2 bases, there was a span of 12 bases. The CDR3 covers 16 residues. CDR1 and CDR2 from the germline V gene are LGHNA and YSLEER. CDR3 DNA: TGCGCCAGCAGCCAAGAAGCAGGGAGGAACACAGATACGCAGTATTTT. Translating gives CASSQEAGRNTDTQYF.

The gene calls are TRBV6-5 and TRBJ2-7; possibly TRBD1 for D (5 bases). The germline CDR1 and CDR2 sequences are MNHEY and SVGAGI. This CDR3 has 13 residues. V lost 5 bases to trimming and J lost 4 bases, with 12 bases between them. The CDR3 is CASSPLDTYEQYF. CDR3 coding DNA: TGTGCCAGCAGTCCCTTGGACACATACGAGCAGTACTTC.

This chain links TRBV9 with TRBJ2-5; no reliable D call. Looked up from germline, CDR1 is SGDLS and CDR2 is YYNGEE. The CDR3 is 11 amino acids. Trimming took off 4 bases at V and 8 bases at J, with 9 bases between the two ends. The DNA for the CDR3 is TGTGCCAGCAGCCCCACTGGTACCCAGTACTTC. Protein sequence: CASSPTGTQYF.

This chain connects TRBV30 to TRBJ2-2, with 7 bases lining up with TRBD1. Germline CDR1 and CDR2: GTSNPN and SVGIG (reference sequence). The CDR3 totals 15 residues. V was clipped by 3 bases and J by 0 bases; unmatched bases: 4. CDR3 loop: CAWSWDSANTGELFF. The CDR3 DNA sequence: TGTGCCTGGAGCTGGGACAGTGCGAACACCGGGGAGCTGTTTTTT. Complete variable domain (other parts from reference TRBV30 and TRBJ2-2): SQTIHQWPATLVQPVGSPLSLECTVEGTSNPNLYWYRQAAGRGLQLLFYSVGIGQISSEVPQNLSASRPQDRQFILSSKKLLLSDSGFYLCAWSWDSANTGELFFGEGSRLTVL.

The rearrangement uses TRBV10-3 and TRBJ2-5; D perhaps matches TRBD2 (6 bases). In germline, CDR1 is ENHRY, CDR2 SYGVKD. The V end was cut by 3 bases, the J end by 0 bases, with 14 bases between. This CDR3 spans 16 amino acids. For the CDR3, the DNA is TGTGCCATCAGTGACATCGGGACTGGGTACCAAGAGACCCAGTACTTC. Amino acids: CAISDIGTGYQETQYF.

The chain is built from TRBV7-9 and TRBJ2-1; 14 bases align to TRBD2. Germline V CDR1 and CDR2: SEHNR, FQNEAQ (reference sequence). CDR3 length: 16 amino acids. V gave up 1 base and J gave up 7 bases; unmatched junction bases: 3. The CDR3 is CASSLGLAGGHNEQFF. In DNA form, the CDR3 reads TGTGCCAGCAGCTTAGGACTAGCGGGAGGGCATAATGAGCAGTTCTTC.

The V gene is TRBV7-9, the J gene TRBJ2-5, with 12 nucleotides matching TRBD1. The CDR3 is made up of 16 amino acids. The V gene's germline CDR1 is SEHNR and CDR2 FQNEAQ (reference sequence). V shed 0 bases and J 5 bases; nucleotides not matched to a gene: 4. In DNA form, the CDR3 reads TGTGCCAGCAGCTTAGCGGGGACAGGGGGCAGGGAGACCCAGTACTTC. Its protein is CASSLAGTGGRETQYF.

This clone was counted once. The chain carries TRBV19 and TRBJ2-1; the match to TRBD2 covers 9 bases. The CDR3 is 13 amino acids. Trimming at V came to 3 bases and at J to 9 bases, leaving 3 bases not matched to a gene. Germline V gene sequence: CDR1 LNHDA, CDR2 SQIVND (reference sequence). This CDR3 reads CASSIQLAGEQFF. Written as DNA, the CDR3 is TGTGCCAGTAGTATCCAACTAGCGGGTGAGCAGTTCTTC.

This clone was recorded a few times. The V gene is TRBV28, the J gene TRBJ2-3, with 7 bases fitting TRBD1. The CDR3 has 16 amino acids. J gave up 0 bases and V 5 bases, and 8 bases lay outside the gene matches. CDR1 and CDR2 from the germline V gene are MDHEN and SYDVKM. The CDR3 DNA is TGTGCCAGCAGTCTCGGGACAGCTCCTAGCACAGATACGCAGTATTTT. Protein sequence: CASSLGTAPSTDTQYF.

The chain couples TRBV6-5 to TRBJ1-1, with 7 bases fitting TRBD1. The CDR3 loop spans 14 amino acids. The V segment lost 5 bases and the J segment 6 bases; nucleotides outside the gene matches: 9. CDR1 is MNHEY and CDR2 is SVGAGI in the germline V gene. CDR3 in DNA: TGTGCCAGCAGTAACACCTTCGACAGGGCTGAAGCTTTCTTT. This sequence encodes CASSNTFDRAEAFF.

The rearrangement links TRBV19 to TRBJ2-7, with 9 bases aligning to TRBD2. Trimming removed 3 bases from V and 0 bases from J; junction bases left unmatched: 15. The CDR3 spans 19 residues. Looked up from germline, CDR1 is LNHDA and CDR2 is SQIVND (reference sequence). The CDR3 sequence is CASSIHTGTSFNSSYEQYF. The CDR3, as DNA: TGTGCCAGTAGTATCCATACCGGGACTAGCTTTAATAGCTCCTACGAGCAGTACTTC.

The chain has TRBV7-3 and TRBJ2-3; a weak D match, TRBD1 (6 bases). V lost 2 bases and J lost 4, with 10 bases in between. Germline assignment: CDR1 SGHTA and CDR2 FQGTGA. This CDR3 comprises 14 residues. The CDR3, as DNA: TGTGCCAGCAGCTTACGGGGACACCCAGATACGCAGTATTTT. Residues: CASSLRGHPDTQYF.

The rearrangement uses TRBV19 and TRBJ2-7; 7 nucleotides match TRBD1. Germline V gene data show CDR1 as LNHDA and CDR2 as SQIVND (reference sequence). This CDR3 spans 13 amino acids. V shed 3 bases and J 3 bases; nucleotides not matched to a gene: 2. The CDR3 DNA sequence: TGTGCCAGTAGTATTGACAGGGACTACGAGCAGTACTTC. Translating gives CASSIDRDYEQYF.

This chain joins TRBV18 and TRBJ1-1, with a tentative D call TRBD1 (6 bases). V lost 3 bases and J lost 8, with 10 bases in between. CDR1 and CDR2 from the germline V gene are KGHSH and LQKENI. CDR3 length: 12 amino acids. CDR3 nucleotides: TGTGCCAGCTCACCCAGCGACAGGGAAGCTTTCTTT. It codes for CASSPSDREAFF.

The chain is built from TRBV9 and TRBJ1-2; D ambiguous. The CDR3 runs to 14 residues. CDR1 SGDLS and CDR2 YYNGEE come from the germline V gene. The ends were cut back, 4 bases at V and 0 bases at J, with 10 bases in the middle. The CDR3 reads CASSSPLANYGYTF. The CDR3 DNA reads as TGTGCCAGCAGCTCTCCCCTAGCTAACTATGGCTACACCTTC. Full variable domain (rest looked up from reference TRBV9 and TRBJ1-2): DSGVTQTPKHLITATGQRVTLRCSPRSGDLSVYWYQQSLDQGLQFLIQYYNGEERAKGNILERFSAQQFPDLHSELNLSSLELGDSALYFCASSSPLANYGYTFGSGTRLTVV.

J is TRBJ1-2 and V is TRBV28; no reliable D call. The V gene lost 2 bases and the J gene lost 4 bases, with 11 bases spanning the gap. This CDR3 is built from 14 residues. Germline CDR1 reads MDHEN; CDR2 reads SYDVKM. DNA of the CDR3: TGTGCCAGCAGTTTAGGGAGGGCAGCCTATGGCTACACCTTC. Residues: CASSLGRAAYGYTF.

CDR3 bases: TGTGCCAGCAGTTTATCTGGGCGTGGGCCAGATACGCAGTATTTT. Its translation: CASSLSGRGPDTQYF. The chain combines TRBV27 with TRBJ2-3; D ambiguous. The CDR3 contains 15 residues. The V and J ends lost 0 bases and 4 bases respectively, with 11 bases between them. CDR1 is MNHEY, CDR2 SMNVEV, per germline (reference sequence).

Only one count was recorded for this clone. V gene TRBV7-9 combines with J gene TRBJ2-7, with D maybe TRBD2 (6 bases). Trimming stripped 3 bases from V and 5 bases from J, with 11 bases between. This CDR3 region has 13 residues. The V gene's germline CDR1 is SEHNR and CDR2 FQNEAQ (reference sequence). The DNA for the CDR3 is TGTGCCAGCAGCTTCCGGGCTAGCGACGAGCAGTACTTC. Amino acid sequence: CASSFRASDEQYF.

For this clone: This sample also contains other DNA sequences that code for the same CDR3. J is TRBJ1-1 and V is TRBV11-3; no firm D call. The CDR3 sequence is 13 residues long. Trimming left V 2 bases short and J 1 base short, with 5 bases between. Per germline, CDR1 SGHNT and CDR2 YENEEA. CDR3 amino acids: CASSLRGNTEAFF. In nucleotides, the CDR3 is TGTGCCAGCAGCTTACGAGGGAACACTGAAGCTTTCTTT.

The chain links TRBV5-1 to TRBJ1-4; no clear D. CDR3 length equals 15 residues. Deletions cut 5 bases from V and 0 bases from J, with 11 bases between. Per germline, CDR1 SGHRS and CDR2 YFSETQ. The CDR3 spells CASSRARTTNEKLFF. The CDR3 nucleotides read TGCGCCAGCAGTCGAGCGAGGACAACTAATGAAAAACTGTTTTTT.

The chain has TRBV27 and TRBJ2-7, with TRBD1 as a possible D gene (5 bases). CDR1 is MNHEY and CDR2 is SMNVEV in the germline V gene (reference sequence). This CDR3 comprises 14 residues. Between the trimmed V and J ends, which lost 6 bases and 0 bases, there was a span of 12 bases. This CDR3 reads CASSDSLNSYEQYF. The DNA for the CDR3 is TGTGCCAGCAGCGACAGCCTTAACTCCTACGAGCAGTACTTC.

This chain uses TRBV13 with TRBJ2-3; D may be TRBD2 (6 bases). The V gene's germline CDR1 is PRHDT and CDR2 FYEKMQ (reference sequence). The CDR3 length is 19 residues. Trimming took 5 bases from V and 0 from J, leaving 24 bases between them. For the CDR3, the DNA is TGTGCCAGCAGCACTACCCTAGCGCGGAATCTTTCTAGCACAGATACGCAGTATTTT. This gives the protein CASSTTLARNLSSTDTQYF.

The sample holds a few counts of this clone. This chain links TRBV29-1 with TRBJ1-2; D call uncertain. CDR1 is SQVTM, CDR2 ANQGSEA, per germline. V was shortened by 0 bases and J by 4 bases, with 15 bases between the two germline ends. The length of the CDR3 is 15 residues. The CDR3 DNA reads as TGCAGCGTTGAAGATCTAGGTAATTCCCCCTATGGCTACACCTTC. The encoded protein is CSVEDLGNSPYGYTF.